This TCR beta chain originates from a study of cytomegalovirus exposure and HLA in healthy donors. At the level of the study: It was reported in a later analysis that the 100 to 150 validation repertoires used the same platform as the 666 first-cohort repertoires.

On this clone: Its antigen remains unknown.

Libraries were prepared by immunoSEQ multiplex PCR; TCRdb keeps only in-frame clonotypes and omits some of them. The table shows about 120,000 clones, with roughly 90% occurring only once. General study results and limits: It was fewer than 200 TCR beta chains that were listed as cytomegalovirus-associated. First-cohort TCR clusters were later found to tend to co-occur in the 120 or so validation repertoires. Specificity of a few CMV-associated chains for CMV antigens was verified in vitro.

The CDR3 totals 15 residues. Germline V lookup: CDR1 MNHNS, CDR2 SASEGT. Germline trimming cut 3 bases from V and 8 bases from J; bases unmatched to any gene: 5. This receptor was taken from a woman aged 18-29 years in good health and CMV-seronegative. Input material: PBMCs. The rearrangement uses TRBV6-1 and TRBJ2-1; 12 bases map to TRBD2. The CDR3 DNA sequence: TGTGCCAGCAGTGAGACTAGCGGGAGTTGGCATGAGCAGTTCTTC. This sequence encodes CASSETSGSWHEQFF.